This T cell receptor (beta chain) emerged from a study of beta chain features in type 1 diabetes (dated 2018 in TCRdb). Study-wide context: No differences in mean age, gender distribution, total cell number or subset yield were found between patients and healthy donors. Across all samples, fewer than 130 million sorted cells were examined, and cell number per subset correlated strongly with RNA yield. The study compared TCRB repertoires of sorted circulating CD4+ T cell subsets between recently diagnosed type 1 diabetes patients and matched healthy donors. Whereas all 30 or so donors provided naive and central memory subsets, regulatory and stem cell-like memory subsets were isolated from just 8 patients and roughly eight healthy donors. Overall study results and their limits: Type 1 diabetes patients showed a moderate but significant shortening of TCRB CDR3 length in all four CD4+ subsets. Fewer insertions and more nucleotide deletions at VDJ recombination sites were observed in patients with type 1 diabetes, implying thymic rearrangement abnormalities. Naive, central memory and regulatory TCRB repertoires appeared to be more similar among patients than among healthy donors. Because cDNA rather than genomic DNA was sequenced, highly expressing activated cells could have been over-represented, although no difference in activation and CD3 levels was found between groups. Only small numbers of individuals were included in the HLA sub-analyses, which left unresolved whether HLA type had any influence on TCRB rearrangement. PCR may preferentially amplify shorter templates, but because patient and control samples were amplified and corrected together, any resulting skew would affect both groups equally.

Each donor gave one peripheral blood draw, averaging roughly 120 mL, which was collected into heparinised tubes. A BD FACSAria II was used to sort naive, central memory, regulatory and stem cell-like memory CD4+ T cells with a panel that included CD45RO, CCR7, CD25, CD127, CD95 and CD27. Purity was above 98% for every sorted population. PBMCs were isolated immediately by Lymphoprep density gradient centrifugation and stained directly without culture. To minimize batch effects, samples were stained and sorted in pairs, one healthy donor with one patient per experiment. All of the isolated RNA was reverse transcribed with the High Capacity cDNA Reverse Transcription Kit, so expressed TCRB transcripts were sequenced. Naive, central memory and regulatory T cell samples underwent deep immunoSEQ sequencing, averaging around 4 million total reads per sample. After sorted cells were lysed in RLT buffer, RNA was extracted with DNase-treated RNeasy Micro or Mini kits, with the choice depending on cell number. Each cell subset was processed separately to prevent cross-contamination, with patient and healthy donor samples processed together. TCRB sequences were amplified from cDNA with the immunoSEQ multiplex PCR, producing 87-bp fragments spanning the CDR3 region. Sequencing of the amplicons was done on the Illumina HiSeq platform. The authors' analysis ran thus. PCR bias was computationally corrected using synthetic template baselines, reads within Hamming distance 2 were collapsed, and singletons that could not be merged were discarded. By aligning reads against IMGT, V, D and J genes, CDR3 length, and insertions or deletions at six rearrangement sites were assigned. Within each subset, clonotype counts were normalized to sorted cell number, and only after that were true diversity and Gini coefficients computed with the tcR R package. The overlap coefficient, calculated on TCRB nucleotide sequences, was used to measure repertoire sharing. Out-of-frame TCRB sequences from naive cells were analyzed as a proxy for the pre-selection repertoire. TCRdb limited this immuneACCESS table to in-frame rearrangements with V and J called. A share of clones is missing; checked studies link under half to unresolved V genes, and the rest is unexplained. The DNA gave D and trimming, while V, J and clone size come from that table. The sample table records hundreds of thousands of clones; 10% to 15% of these occur just once. 0.017% of the sample is taken by the ten largest.

For this clone: Its binding antigen is unknown. One base away there is no much larger clone; base qualities are not given.

CDR1 and CDR2 were assigned from the germline V gene (reference sequence) as MNHEY and SMNVEV. Reading from cysteine to phenylalanine, the CDR3 counts 13 amino acids. Solely the CDR3 DNA is kept, with 39 bases framed from the first base. The germline ends are 9 bases apart after V is trimmed by 6 bases and J by 3 bases. The V gene is TRBV27 and the J gene is TRBJ2-1; the D gene identity is not certain. Sequenced material: naive CD4+ T cells from blood. The cell subset or site label corresponds to: true naive CD4+ T cells. The clonotype was recovered from a man aged 18 to 29 in good health. The nucleotides read TGTGCCAGCAGGGCTCACAACTACAATGAGCAGTTCTTC. It translates to CASRAHNYNEQFF.